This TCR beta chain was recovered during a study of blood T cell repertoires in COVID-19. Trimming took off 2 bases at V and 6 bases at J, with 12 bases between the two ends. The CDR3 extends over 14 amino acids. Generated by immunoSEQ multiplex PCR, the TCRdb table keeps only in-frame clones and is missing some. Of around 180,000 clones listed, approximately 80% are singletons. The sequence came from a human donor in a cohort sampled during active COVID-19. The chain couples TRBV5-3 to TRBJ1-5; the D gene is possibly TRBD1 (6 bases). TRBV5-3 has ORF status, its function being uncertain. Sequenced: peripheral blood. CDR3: CARSFQQGSQPQHF. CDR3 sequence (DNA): TGTGCCAGAAGCTTCCAACAGGGTAGTCAGCCCCAGCATTTT.